This T cell receptor beta chain was obtained from a study of response to subunit inactivated influenza vaccine. TCRdb passed the RT-PCR reads through MiXCR, listing each CDR3 protein once. The sample shows hundreds of thousands of distinct CDR3 sequences, about 11% of them seen only once. This clonotype showed up just a few times. The germline CDR1 and CDR2 sequences are MNHEY and SMNVEV (reference sequence). J gave up 4 bases and V 6 bases, and 7 bases lay outside the gene matches. The CDR3 length is 15 residues. The sample also formed part of further work on T cells expressing NK-cell markers. According to that study: Beta-chain TCR cDNA was generated via 5'RACE template switching with UMIs.

The V gene is TRBV27, the J gene TRBJ2-7; TRBD2 aligns across 12 bases. The sample in question was PBMCs from blood, obtained on the day of vaccination. The sequence was collected from a middle-aged man who received an inactivated influenza vaccine. The DNA for the CDR3 is TGTGCCAGCAGAGCGACTAGCGGGAGATCTTACGAGCAGTACTTC. Its protein product is CASRATSGRSYEQYF.